There are a few counts of the clone carrying this T cell receptor beta chain. Its target is unknown. This entry belongs to a study of CD8 T cells in ankylosing spondylitis. Trimming removed 6 bases at V and 2 bases at J, with 11 bases between. The CDR3 length is 13 residues. Study-wide findings and caveats: Reported data indicate significant enrichment of disease-linked clones within matched ankylosing spondylitis synovial fluid. Several highly homologous variants made up a TCR beta motif, and this motif appeared characteristic of ankylosing spondylitis blood. Certain motif variants had earlier been reported in reactive arthritis synovial fluid and blood.

TCRdb independently ran MiXCR on the 5' RACE reads; one entry per CDR3 protein. The repertoire consists of 150,000 to 250,000 distinct CDR3 sequences, with about 13% occurring once and the leading ten covering 16%. The sequenced sample consisted of blood, either unsorted or a sorted T cell fraction (not recorded which). The receptor comes from a male donor with ankylosing spondylitis or in good health (not recorded which). The chain joins TRBV12-3 or TRBV12-4 to TRBJ2-7; D is possibly TRBD2 (6 bases). The CDR3 DNA follows: TGTGCCAGCAGCGGCGGGGCGACCTACGAGCAGTACTTC. Its translation: CASSGGATYEQYF.